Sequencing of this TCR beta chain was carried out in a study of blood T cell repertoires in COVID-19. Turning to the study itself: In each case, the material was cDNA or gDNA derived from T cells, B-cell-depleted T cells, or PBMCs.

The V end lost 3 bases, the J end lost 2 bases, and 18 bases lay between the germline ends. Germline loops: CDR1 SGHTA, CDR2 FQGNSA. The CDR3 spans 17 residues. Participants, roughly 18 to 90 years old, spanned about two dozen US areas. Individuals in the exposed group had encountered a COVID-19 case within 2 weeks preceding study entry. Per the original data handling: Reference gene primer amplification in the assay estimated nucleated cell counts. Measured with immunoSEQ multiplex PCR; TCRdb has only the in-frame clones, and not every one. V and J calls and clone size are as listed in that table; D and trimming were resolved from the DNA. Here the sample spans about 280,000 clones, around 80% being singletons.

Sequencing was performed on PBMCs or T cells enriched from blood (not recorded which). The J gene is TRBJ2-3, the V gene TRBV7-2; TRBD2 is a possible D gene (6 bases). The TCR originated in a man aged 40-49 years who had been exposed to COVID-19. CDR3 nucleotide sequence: TGTGCCAGCAGCTTGAGCTGGGCCGGGGGAATCACAGATACGCAGTATTTT. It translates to CASSLSWAGGITDTQYF.